Presented here are 31 T cell receptor beta chains from one specimen sequenced in a study of blood T cell repertoires in COVID-19. Sequencing was performed with immunoSEQ multiplex PCR; in TCRdb, only in-frame clones are kept and a portion is missing. Of about 360,000 clones listed, about four fifths are singletons. Sequencing was done on a sample of peripheral blood. Receptor source: a man aged 30 to 39 with active or convalescent COVID-19.

This clone was seen just once. This chain links TRBV24-1 with TRBJ2-1; 8 bases match TRBD2. The length of the CDR3 is 16 residues. CDR1 is KGHDR, CDR2 SFDVKD, per germline. With 1 base clipped from V and 4 bases from J, the junction kept 5 bases outside the gene matches. In nucleotides, the CDR3 is TGTGCCACCAGTGATTTCGTAGCGGGGACTTACAATGAGCAGTTCTTC. This encodes CATSDFVAGTYNEQFF.

V gene TRBV4-2 combines with J gene TRBJ2-7, with 8 bases aligning to TRBD1. CDR1 is LGHNA, CDR2 YNFKEQ, per germline. The CDR3 consists of 15 residues. V lost 1 base to trimming and J lost 2 bases; unmatched junction nucleotides: 4. In DNA, the CDR3 is TGTGCCAGCAGCCAAGTTGAGACAGGGGCCTACGAGCAGTACTTC. Residues: CASSQVETGAYEQYF.

The rearrangement uses TRBV7-2 and TRBJ2-7, with D perhaps matching TRBD2 (5 bases). V lost 5 bases to trimming and J lost 0 bases, with 11 bases between them. The CDR3 has 14 residues. Germline CDR1 and CDR2: SGHTA and FQGNSA. The CDR3 nucleotides read TGTGCCAGCAGCATATCCGGGGACTCCTACGAGCAGTACTTC. Protein product: CASSISGDSYEQYF. Looking up the rest from reference TRBV7-2 and TRBJ2-7 gives the full variable domain: GAGVSQSPSNKVTEKGKDVELRCDPISGHTALYWYRQSLGQGLEFLIYFQGNSAPDKSGLPSDRFSAERTGGSVSTLTIQRTQQEDSAVYLCASSISGDSYEQYFGPGTRLTVT.

The J gene is TRBJ1-1, the V gene TRBV19, with a possible D match to TRBD1 (5 bases). Deletions cut 6 bases from V and 1 base from J, with 9 bases between. This CDR3 comprises 13 residues. CDR1 and CDR2 (germline): LNHDA, SQIVND (reference sequence). CDR3 nucleotide sequence: TGTGCCAGTAGAACGACAGCGAACACTGAAGCTTTCTTT. Residues: CASRTTANTEAFF.

J is TRBJ1-3 and V is TRBV30; D is perhaps TRBD1 (6 bases). CDR1 is GTSNPN and CDR2 is SVGIG in the germline V gene (reference sequence). Trimming pared 8 bases from V and 2 bases from J, leaving 16 bases between. The CDR3 runs 14 residues. Here the CDR3 reads CALTTTGTGNTIYF. Written as DNA, the CDR3 is TGTGCCCTAACGACCACAGGGACTGGAAACACCATATATTTT.

In its sample, this clone was seen once. The chain combines TRBV6-6 with TRBJ2-2; 7 bases are shared with TRBD1. The germline gives CDR1 MNHNY, CDR2 SVGAGI (reference sequence). The CDR3 spans 15 residues. V lost 5 bases to trimming and J lost 0 bases; unmatched junction nucleotides: 3. DNA of the CDR3: TGTGCCAGCAGTCTGACAGGGTCGAACACCGGGGAGCTGTTTTTT. Translation gives CASSLTGSNTGELFF.

This clone showed up just once. The V gene is TRBV18, the J gene TRBJ1-4; 8 positions agree with TRBD1. V trimming: 4 bases; J trimming: 3 bases; junction bases outside the gene matches: 1. Germline CDR1 is KGHSH and CDR2 is LQKENI. This CDR3 has 14 amino acids. The CDR3 nucleotides are TGTGCCAGCTCACGGGACAGGTCTAATGAAAAACTGTTTTTT. Its protein product is CASSRDRSNEKLFF.

The genes are TRBV6-5 and TRBJ2-7; tentatively, D is TRBD1 (6 bases). Trimming took 4 bases from V and 1 from J, leaving 11 bases between them. This CDR3 has 14 amino acids. Germline lookup yields CDR1 MNHEY and CDR2 SVGAGI. Written as DNA, the CDR3 is TGTGCCAGCAGTTCCCTGACAGGATCCTACGAGCAGTACTTC. Protein: CASSSLTGSYEQYF.

The DNA of the CDR3 is TGCAGCGTTGAGGGGGGGGGCTCCTACAATGAGCAGTTCTTC. The encoded protein is CSVEGGGSYNEQFF. This chain joins TRBV29-1 and TRBJ2-1, with TRBD2 matching over 7 bases. Trimming removed 3 bases from V and 0 bases from J; junction bases left unmatched: 2. Looked up from germline, CDR1 is SQVTM and CDR2 is ANQGSEA. The length of the CDR3 is 14 residues.

Concerning this clone: Other nucleotide sequences in the sample specify the same CDR3. The rearrangement joins TRBV11-3 to TRBJ1-5; 7 nucleotides match TRBD1. V lost 5 bases and J lost 4; bases outside the gene matches: 2. The CDR3 has 13 residues. Germline V gene lookup returns CDR1 SGHNT and CDR2 YENEEA. CDR3 protein: CASSPTGNQPQHF. The CDR3 bases are TGTGCCAGCAGCCCGACAGGGAATCAGCCCCAGCATTTT.

The CDR3 is CASSRGAGRSTDTQYF. In DNA form, the CDR3 reads TGTGCCAGCAGCCGAGGAGCGGGGAGGAGCACAGATACGCAGTATTTT. The J gene is TRBJ2-3, the V gene TRBV7-8; 7 bases map to TRBD2. V was clipped by 5 bases and J by 0 bases; unmatched bases: 8. CDR3 length equals 16 residues. CDR1 is SGHVS and CDR2 is FQNEAQ in the germline V gene.

This chain joins TRBV27 and TRBJ2-3, with D possibly matching TRBD1 (6 bases). V lost 8 bases, J lost 2 bases, and 14 bases lay in between. There are 14 residues in the CDR3. Germline values: CDR1 MNHEY, CDR2 SMNVEV (reference sequence). CDR3 sequence: CASPSGTTTDTQYF. In nucleotides, the CDR3 is TGTGCCAGCCCTTCCGGGACAACCACAGATACGCAGTATTTT.

The chain recombines TRBV24-1 with TRBJ1-1; 7 nucleotides agree with TRBD1. This CDR3 is built from 12 residues. CDR1 and CDR2 from the germline V gene are KGHDR and SFDVKD. V dropped 6 bases and J dropped 6; count of bases not matched to a gene: 3. The CDR3 DNA reads TGTGCCACCAGTACAGGGGAGGCTGAAGCTTTCTTT. This sequence encodes CATSTGEAEAFF.

This chain links TRBV5-6 with TRBJ1-6, with TRBD1 identical over 9 bases. Germline trimming cut 4 bases from V and 7 bases from J; bases unmatched to any gene: 9. The V gene's germline CDR1 is SGHDT and CDR2 YYEEEE. The CDR3 is 16 amino acids. In DNA form, the CDR3 reads TGTGCCAGCAGCAATTCCGGGACAGGGAAAAATTCACCCCTCCACTTT. It codes for CASSNSGTGKNSPLHF.

The V call is TRBV28, the J call TRBJ2-1, with D tentatively TRBD2 (5 bases). Germline-derived CDR1 and CDR2 are MDHEN and SYDVKM. The V end was cut by 2 bases, the J end by 6 bases, with 8 bases between. This CDR3 is 13 amino acids long. CDR3 amino acids: CASSLGTSNEQFF. The CDR3 bases are TGTGCCAGCAGTTTAGGTACTAGCAATGAGCAGTTCTTC.

This chain joins TRBV10-3 and TRBJ1-1, with TRBD1 matching 7 bases. With V trimmed by 3 bases and J by 1 base, 8 bases remained unmatched. The CDR3 length is 16 residues. Looked up from germline, CDR1 is ENHRY and CDR2 is SYGVKD. CDR3: CAISDGRGKGNTEAFF. DNA for the CDR3: TGTGCCATCAGTGATGGCAGGGGGAAAGGGAACACTGAAGCTTTCTTT.

The V call is TRBV30, the J call TRBJ2-3, with a weak D call TRBD2 (6 bases). The CDR3 sequence is 13 residues long. Trimming cost V 2 bases and J 5 bases, with 11 bases left between them. Germline V gives CDR1 GTSNPN, CDR2 SVGIG (reference sequence). This chain's CDR3 is CAWSTGARDTQYF. The CDR3 DNA reads TGTGCCTGGAGTACGGGAGCGAGAGATACGCAGTATTTT.

The J gene is TRBJ1-1, the V gene TRBV30, with no clear D. CDR1 GTSNPN and CDR2 SVGIG come from the germline V gene (reference sequence). The CDR3 sequence is 13 residues long. Trimming cost V 0 bases and J 7 bases, with 12 bases left between them. The CDR3, as DNA: TGTGCCTGGAGTGTACCCGGGTTCGTTGAAGCTTTCTTT. It yields the protein CAWSVPGFVEAFF.

The chain links TRBV5-6 to TRBJ1-1; D is perhaps TRBD1 (6 bases). V was pared by 0 bases and J by 5 bases, with 11 bases between. CDR1 and CDR2 (germline): SGHDT, YYEEEE. This CDR3 region has 14 residues. CDR3 in amino acids: CASSLVQGRTEAFF. CDR3 DNA: TGTGCCAGCAGCTTGGTCCAGGGGCGTACTGAAGCTTTCTTT.

The chain links TRBV7-9 to TRBJ2-7, with 10 bases fitting TRBD2. This CDR3 region has 15 residues. Germline assignment: CDR1 SEHNR and CDR2 FQNEAQ (reference sequence). V lost 1 base to trimming and J lost 3 bases; unmatched junction nucleotides: 3. As DNA, the CDR3 is TGTGCCAGCAGCTTAGTTAGCGGGGGGTACTACGAGCAGTACTTC. Translation gives CASSLVSGGYYEQYF.

The chain is built from TRBV7-2 and TRBJ2-2; 9 positions agree with TRBD2. The germline V gene has CDR1 SGHTA and CDR2 FQGNSA. CDR3 length: 18 residues. The V gene end was trimmed by 7 bases and the J gene end by 7 bases; junction bases not matched to a gene: 19. The CDR3 coding sequence is TGTGCCAGCATCCAAGTGTACCTAGCGGGGCCACACGGCGGGGAGCTGTTTTTT. As protein: CASIQVYLAGPHGGELFF.

V and J are TRBV5-1 and TRBJ2-7; tentatively, D is TRBD2 (5 bases). With 4 bases removed from V and 2 bases from J, the gap between germline ends came to 10 bases. The CDR3 totals 13 residues. Germline V gives CDR1 SGHRS, CDR2 YFSETQ. Here the CDR3 reads CASSLTGAYEQYF. The DNA of the CDR3 is TGCGCCAGCAGCCTCACCGGGGCCTACGAGCAGTACTTC.

V gene TRBV9 combines with J gene TRBJ1-2; D unclear. V gave up 0 bases and J gave up 8 bases, with 11 bases separating them. The CDR3 totals 13 residues. Germline CDR1 SGDLS, CDR2 YYNGEE. The CDR3 loop reads CASSVGLRGGYTF. In DNA form, the CDR3 reads TGTGCCAGCAGCGTAGGACTTCGCGGGGGCTACACCTTC. The full variable domain, rest sourced from reference TRBV9 and TRBJ1-2, is DSGVTQTPKHLITATGQRVTLRCSPRSGDLSVYWYQQSLDQGLQFLIQYYNGEERAKGNILERFSAQQFPDLHSELNLSSLELGDSALYFCASSVGLRGGYTFGSGTRLTVV.

This clone has just one count. This sequence joins TRBV7-9 and TRBJ2-2; a possible D gene is TRBD2 (5 bases). This CDR3 has 14 amino acids. Per germline, CDR1 SEHNR and CDR2 FQNEAQ (reference sequence). Trimming stripped 6 bases from V and 7 bases from J, with 15 bases between. The CDR3, as DNA: TGTGCCAGCAGTCGGACTTCCCAGCACGGGGAGCTGTTTTTT. Translating it yields CASSRTSQHGELFF.

The rearrangement links TRBV19 to TRBJ1-3, with D perhaps matching TRBD1 (5 bases). This CDR3 spans 11 amino acids. CDR1 and CDR2 from the germline V gene are LNHDA and SQIVND (reference sequence). Trimming stripped 6 bases from V and 8 bases from J, with 8 bases between. The CDR3 bases are TGTGCCAGTAGGAAGGGGTACACCATATATTTT. Translating it yields CASRKGYTIYF.

The chain has TRBV5-1 and TRBJ2-7, with 7 positions matching TRBD1. Germline CDR1 reads SGHRS; CDR2 reads YFSETQ. The CDR3 spans 13 residues. The junction had 4 bases not matched to a gene; V was cut back by 0 bases and J by 7 bases. This CDR3 is CASSLGQGWEQYF. The CDR3 nucleotides read TGCGCCAGCAGCTTGGGACAGGGTTGGGAGCAGTACTTC.

This chain links TRBV3-1 (or the pseudogene TRBV3-2) with TRBJ2-2; the match to TRBD2 covers 13 bases. J gave up 3 bases and V 5 bases, and 3 bases lay outside the gene matches. The germline CDR1 and CDR2 sequences are LGHDT and YNNKEL (reference sequence). The CDR3 extends over 16 amino acids. The CDR3 spells CASSTGTSGDTGELFF. CDR3 coding DNA: TGTGCCAGCAGCACCGGGACTAGCGGGGACACCGGGGAGCTGTTTTTT.

This clone was counted a few times. The chain couples TRBV18 to TRBJ2-7, with 8 bases aligning to TRBD2. CDR1 and CDR2 (germline): KGHSH, LQKENI. The CDR3 has 17 residues. V lost 1 base to trimming and J lost 6 bases; unmatched junction nucleotides: 14. CDR3 sequence reads: CASSPRSASGSQGEQYF. DNA for the CDR3: TGTGCCAGCTCACCACGGTCCGCTAGCGGGTCCCAGGGCGAGCAGTACTTC.

The chain is built from TRBV9 and TRBJ2-7; 8 bases map to TRBD2. With 0 bases clipped from V and 5 bases from J, the junction kept 10 bases outside the gene matches. The CDR3 totals 16 residues. Looked up from germline, CDR1 is SGDLS and CDR2 is YYNGEE. In DNA form, the CDR3 reads TGTGCCAGCAGCGTAGGAGCGGGAGAAGCGGCCCACGAGCAGTACTTC. This codes for CASSVGAGEAAHEQYF.

The chain uses TRBV7-2 and TRBJ2-2, with D maybe TRBD1 (6 bases). CDR1 is SGHTA and CDR2 is FQGNSA in the germline V gene. The germline V and J ends were trimmed by 1 base and 7 bases, with 10 bases remaining between them. The CDR3 length is 14 residues. In DNA, the CDR3 is TGTGCCAGCAGCTTAGGGGGGCGGATCGGGGAGCTGTTTTTT. The encoded protein is CASSLGGRIGELFF.

The V gene is TRBV11-3, the J gene TRBJ1-1, with a weak D call TRBD1 (6 bases). V lost 2 bases to trimming and J lost 1 base, with 14 bases between them. This CDR3 spans 16 amino acids. The germline CDR1 and CDR2 sequences are SGHNT and YENEEA. CDR3 sequence (DNA): TGTGCCAGCAGCTTACCCCCGGGACACAGGAACACTGAAGCTTTCTTT. It encodes CASSLPPGHRNTEAFF. Looking up the rest from reference TRBV11-3 and TRBJ1-1 gives the full variable domain: EAGVVQSPRYKIIEKKQPVAFWCNPISGHNTLYWYLQNLGQGPELLIRYENEEAVDDSQLPKDRFSAERLKGVDSTLKIQPAELGDSAVYLCASSLPPGHRNTEAFFGQGTRLTVV.